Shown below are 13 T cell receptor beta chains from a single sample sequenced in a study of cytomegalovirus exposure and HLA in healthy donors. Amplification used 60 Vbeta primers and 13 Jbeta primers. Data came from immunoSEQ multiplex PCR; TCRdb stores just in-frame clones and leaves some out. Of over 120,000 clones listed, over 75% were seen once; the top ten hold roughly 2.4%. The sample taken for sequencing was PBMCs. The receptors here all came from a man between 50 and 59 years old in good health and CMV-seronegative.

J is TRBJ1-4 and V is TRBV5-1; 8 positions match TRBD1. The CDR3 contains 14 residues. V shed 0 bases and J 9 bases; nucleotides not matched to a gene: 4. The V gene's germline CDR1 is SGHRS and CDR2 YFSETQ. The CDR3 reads CASSLGDRTKKLFF. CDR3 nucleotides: TGCGCCAGCAGCTTGGGGGACAGGACGAAAAAACTGTTTTTT.

In nucleotides, the CDR3 is TGTGCCAGCAGCTTGGGGCATACAGGGGGCTCCTACAATGAGCAGTTCTTC. Translating it yields CASSLGHTGGSYNEQFF. The rearrangement joins TRBV13 to TRBJ2-1; 8 bases map to TRBD1. This CDR3 is 17 amino acids long. V shed 3 bases, J shed 0 bases, and the junction held 7 bases outside the gene matches. Per the germline V gene, CDR1 is PRHDT and CDR2 is FYEKMQ (reference sequence).

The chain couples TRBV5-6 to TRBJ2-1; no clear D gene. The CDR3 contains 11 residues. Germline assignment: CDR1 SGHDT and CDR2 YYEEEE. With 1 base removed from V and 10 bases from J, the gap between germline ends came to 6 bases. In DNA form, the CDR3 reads TGTGCCAGCAGCTTGCTCCGGGAGCAGTTCTTC. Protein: CASSLLREQFF.

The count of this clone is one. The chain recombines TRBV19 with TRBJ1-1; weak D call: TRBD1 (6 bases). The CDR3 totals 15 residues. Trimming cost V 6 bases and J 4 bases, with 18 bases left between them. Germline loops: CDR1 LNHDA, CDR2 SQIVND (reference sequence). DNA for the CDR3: TGTGCCAGTAGGGGGCAGGGGATCATAATCACTGAAGCTTTCTTT. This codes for CASRGQGIIITEAFF.

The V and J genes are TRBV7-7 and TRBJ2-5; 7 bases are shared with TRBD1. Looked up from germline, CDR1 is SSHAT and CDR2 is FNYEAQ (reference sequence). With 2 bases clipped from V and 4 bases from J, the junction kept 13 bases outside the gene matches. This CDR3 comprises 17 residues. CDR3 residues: CASSLQRTRGSGETQYF. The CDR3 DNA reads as TGTGCCAGCAGCTTACAGAGGACCAGGGGGTCGGGAGAGACCCAGTACTTC.

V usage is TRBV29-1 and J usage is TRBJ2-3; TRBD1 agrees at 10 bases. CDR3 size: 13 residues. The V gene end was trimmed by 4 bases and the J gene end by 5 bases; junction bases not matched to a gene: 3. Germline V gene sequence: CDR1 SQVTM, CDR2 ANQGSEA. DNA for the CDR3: TGCAGCGTTGGGACAGGGGGACGAGATACGCAGTATTTT. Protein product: CSVGTGGRDTQYF.

CDR3 sequence reads: CASSLVLSPGWNTEAFF. The CDR3 coding sequence is TGTGCCAGCAGCTTAGTCCTCAGTCCGGGGTGGAACACTGAAGCTTTCTTT. The chain links TRBV7-9 to TRBJ1-1; D unclear. V was cut by 1 base and J by 1 base, with 16 bases left in between. Germline loops: CDR1 SEHNR, CDR2 FQNEAQ (reference sequence). The CDR3 consists of 17 residues.

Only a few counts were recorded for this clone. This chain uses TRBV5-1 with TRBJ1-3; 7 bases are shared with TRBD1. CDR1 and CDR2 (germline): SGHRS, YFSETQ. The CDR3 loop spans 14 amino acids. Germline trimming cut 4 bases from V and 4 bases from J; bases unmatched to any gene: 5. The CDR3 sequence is CASSPGQAGNTIYF. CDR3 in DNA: TGCGCCAGCAGCCCCGGACAGGCAGGAAACACCATATATTTT.

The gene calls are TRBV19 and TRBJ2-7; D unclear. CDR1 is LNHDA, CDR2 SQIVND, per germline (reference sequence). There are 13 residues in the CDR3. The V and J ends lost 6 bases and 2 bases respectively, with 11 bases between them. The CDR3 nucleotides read TGTGCCAGTAGCAAAACAAACACCTACGAGCAGTACTTC. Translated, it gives CASSKTNTYEQYF.

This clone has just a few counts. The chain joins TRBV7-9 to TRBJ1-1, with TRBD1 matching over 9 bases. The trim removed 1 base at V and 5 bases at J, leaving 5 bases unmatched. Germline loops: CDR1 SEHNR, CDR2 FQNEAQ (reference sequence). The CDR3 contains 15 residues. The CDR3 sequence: CASSLGTGEGTEAFF. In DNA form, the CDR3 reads TGTGCCAGCAGCTTAGGGACAGGGGAGGGGACTGAAGCTTTCTTT.

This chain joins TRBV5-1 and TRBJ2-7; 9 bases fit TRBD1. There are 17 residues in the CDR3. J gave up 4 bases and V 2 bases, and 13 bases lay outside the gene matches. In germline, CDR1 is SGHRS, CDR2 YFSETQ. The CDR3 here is CASSFGATGGYSYEQYF. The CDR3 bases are TGCGCCAGCAGCTTTGGCGCAACAGGGGGCTATAGTTACGAGCAGTACTTC.

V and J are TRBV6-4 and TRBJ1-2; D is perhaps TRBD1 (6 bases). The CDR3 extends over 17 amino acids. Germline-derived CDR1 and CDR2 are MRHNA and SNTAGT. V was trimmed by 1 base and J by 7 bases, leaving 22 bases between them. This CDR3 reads CASSDYPVPQGRSGYTF. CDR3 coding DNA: TGTGCCAGCAGTGACTACCCCGTACCACAGGGTAGATCTGGCTACACCTTC.

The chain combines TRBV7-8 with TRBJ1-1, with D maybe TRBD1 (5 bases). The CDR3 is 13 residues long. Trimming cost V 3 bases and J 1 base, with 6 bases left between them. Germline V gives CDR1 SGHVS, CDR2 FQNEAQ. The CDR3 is CASSFRENTEAFF. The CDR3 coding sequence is TGTGCCAGCAGCTTCAGGGAGAACACTGAAGCTTTCTTT.